Included here is one T cell receptor beta chain sequence, with context. This clone was observed a few times. It has no known antigen specificity. There are no base qualities to consult, and no much larger clone falls within one base. This specimen belongs to a study of beta chain features in type 1 diabetes listed by TCRdb under 2018. For the wider study: Patients and healthy donors did not differ in mean age, gender distribution, total cell number or subset yield. Whereas all 30 or so donors provided naive and central memory subsets, regulatory and stem cell-like memory subsets were isolated from just 8 patients and roughly eight healthy donors. Across all samples, roughly 110,000,000 sorted cells were examined, and cell number per subset correlated strongly with RNA yield. The study compared the TCRB repertoires of sorted circulating CD4+ T cell subsets in recently diagnosed type 1 diabetes patients with those in matched healthy donors.

Unmatched junction bases come to 6, with V trimmed by 3 bases and J by 10 bases. CDR3 length: 15 amino acids, cysteine to phenylalanine. Only CDR3 DNA remains: 45 bases, in frame from the first base. Based on the germline V gene (reference sequence), the CDR1 and CDR2 sequences are SEHNR and FQNEAQ. All of the isolated RNA was reverse transcribed with the High Capacity cDNA Reverse Transcription Kit, so expressed TCRB transcripts were sequenced. Naive, central memory and regulatory T cell samples underwent deep immunoSEQ sequencing, averaging approximately 3.3 million total reads per sample. Sorted cells were lysed in RLT buffer, and RNA was extracted using DNase-treated RNeasy Micro or Mini kits according to cell number. Each cell subset was processed separately to prevent cross-contamination, with patient and healthy donor samples processed together. The immunoSEQ multiplex PCR was used to amplify TCRB sequences from cDNA, generating 87-bp fragments that spanned the CDR3 region. The amplicons were sequenced using the Illumina HiSeq platform. On the study's bioinformatics: PCR bias was computationally corrected using synthetic template baselines, reads within Hamming distance 2 were collapsed, and singletons that could not be merged were discarded. Reads were aligned against IMGT to assign V, D and J genes, CDR3 length and insertions or deletions at six rearrangement sites. Within each subset, clonotype counts were normalized to the number of sorted cells before true diversity and Gini coefficients were calculated with the tcR R package. The overlap coefficient, calculated on TCRB nucleotide sequences, was used to quantify repertoire sharing. Here the immuneACCESS table is served through TCRdb, limited to in-frame sequences with V and J called. Missing clones are a known gap in these copies; in checked studies unresolved V genes cover under half, and the rest lacks a known reason. Clone size and V and J calls were adopted from that table, with D and trimming inferred from the DNA. This sample is represented by fewer than 200,000 clones; around 13% of them were singletons. The ten largest make up less than 0.7% of the sample.

General findings and caveats noted by the study authors: Only small numbers of individuals were included in the HLA sub-analyses, which left unresolved whether HLA type had any influence on TCRB rearrangement. A moderate but significant shortening of TCRB CDR3 length was observed in type 1 diabetes patients in all four CD4+ subsets. PCR may preferentially amplify shorter templates, but because patient and control samples were amplified and corrected together, any resulting skew would affect both groups equally. Patients with type 1 diabetes made fewer insertions and deleted more nucleotides at VDJ recombination sites, implying thymic rearrangement abnormalities. Because cDNA was sequenced instead of genomic DNA, activated cells with high expression could be over-represented, although the groups did not differ in activation or CD3 levels. The naive, central memory and regulatory TCRB repertoires appeared to resemble one another more closely among patients than among healthy donors.

Each donor gave one peripheral blood draw, averaging about 120 mL, which was collected into heparinised tubes. A BD FACSAria II and a panel including CD45RO, CCR7, CD25, CD127, CD95 and CD27 were used to sort naive, central memory, regulatory and stem cell-like memory CD4+ T cells. Every sorted population had a purity above 95%. Right away, PBMCs were isolated by Lymphoprep density gradient centrifugation and were stained directly, with no culture step. So that batch effects would be minimized, each experiment stained and sorted samples in pairs, pairing one healthy donor with one patient. The receptor comes from a woman aged 18-29 years in good health. Sequenced material: central memory CD4+ T cells from blood. The rearranged chain carries TRBV7-9 and TRBJ2-1, with 13 bases aligning to TRBD2. The DNA sequence follows: TGTGCCAGCAGCTTCCTGACTAGCGGGGGGAGGGAGCAGTTCTTC. This codes for CASSFLTSGGREQFF.